The 3 T cell receptor beta chains in this list originate from one sample, sequenced in a study of T cells in Graves' hyperthyroidism and ophthalmopathy. RNA transcripts served as the template for amplifying TCR beta CDR3 regions. The HTBI primer set drove a first-round RT-PCR of the TCR CDR3. One entry per CDR3 protein, called by TCRdb with MiXCR from the multiplex PCR reads. The sample records hundreds of thousands of distinct CDR3 sequences, approximately 14% being singletons. Sample: blood. These receptors were obtained from a woman under 40 with Graves' hyperthyroidism.

This clonotype has just a few counts. This chain joins TRBV6-1 and TRBJ2-7, with D possibly matching TRBD1 (5 bases). Per germline, CDR1 MNHNS and CDR2 SASEGT. This CDR3 region has 15 residues. V was pared by 7 bases and J by 5 bases, with 21 bases between. The DNA of the CDR3 is TGTGCCAGCACCCTAGGGGCAGATGGGCCTCACGAGCAGTACTTC. This gives the protein CASTLGADGPHEQYF.

This clonotype was observed many times. The rearrangement joins TRBV2 to TRBJ2-6; D possibly corresponds to TRBD2 (6 bases). CDR1 and CDR2 (germline): SNHLY, FYNNEI. V was shortened by 3 bases and J by 2 bases, with 8 bases between the two germline ends. The CDR3 is 15 amino acids. DNA for the CDR3: TGTGCCAGCAGTGATGGGGAGGCTGGGGCCAACGTCCTGACTTTC. This translates into CASSDGEAGANVLTF.

Ten or more counts support this clonotype. The chain joins TRBV6-1 to TRBJ2-1, with D maybe TRBD2 (5 bases). Germline lookup yields CDR1 MNHNS and CDR2 SASEGT. This CDR3 is 15 amino acids long. Trimming cost V 6 bases and J 4 bases, with 16 bases left between them. CDR3 residues: CASRVDYDRYNEQFF. CDR3 coding DNA: TGTGCCAGCAGGGTAGACTACGATCGATACAATGAGCAGTTCTTC.